Reported below is one T cell receptor beta chain. The data originate from a study of glioma-infiltrating T cells. In germline, CDR1 is PRHDT, CDR2 FYEKMQ (reference sequence). The V and J ends lost 3 bases and 1 base respectively, with 13 bases between them. This CDR3 is built from 16 residues. The iRepertoire nested amplicon-rescue multiplex PCR amplified TCR alpha and beta CDR3s from RNA. For one-step reverse transcription and amplification, roughly 95-450 ng of tissue mRNA or PBMC total RNA was used. In TCRdb, the multiplex PCR reads were re-called with MiXCR into one record per CDR3 protein. The data hold 100,000 to 150,000 distinct CDR3 sequences, with 23% observed a single time.

The chain combines TRBV13 with TRBJ2-1; D is possibly TRBD1 or TRBD2 (5 bases each). Specimen: glioma tissue, nonneoplastic brain tissue, or PBMCs (not recorded which). This receptor was obtained from a human donor with low-grade glioma or glioblastoma, undergoing nonglioma brain surgery, or in good health (not recorded which). CDR3 protein: CASSFPAWGSYNEQFF. DNA of the CDR3: TGTGCCAGCAGCTTTCCCGCCTGGGGGTCCTACAATGAGCAGTTCTTC.